This is a list of T cell receptor beta chains from one sample in a study of identical twins. One entry per CDR3 protein results from TCRdb running MiXCR on the 5' RACE reads. The repertoire has about 530,000 distinct CDR3 sequences, 13% to 15% of them found once; the top ten carry 0.35% to 0.45%. These data were also filed under a second study, of yellow fever vaccine responses in identical twins.

The sequencing sample was made of CD4+ T cells sorted from blood. The receptors originated from a woman in her late teens or twenties in good health. Both conserved end residues are part of each CDR3. A D gene is named only where the DNA matches it firmly. Size values are once, few and many counts, or a class for expanded clones, and some rows have none.

j_call d_call v_call clone_size cdr3_nt cdr3_aa
TRBJ1-2 TRBD1 TRBV10-1 few TGCGCCAGCAGAGCCGGGACAGGGTTTTTCCTTGTCTATGGCTACACCTTC CASRAGTGFFLVYGYTF
TRBJ2-7 . TRBV3-1 many TGTGCCAGCAGCCGAGGGCCGTACGAGCAGTACTTC CASSRGPYEQYF
TRBJ1-2 . TRBV12-3/TRBV12-4 . TGTGCCAGCAGCTCGAACAGGCACTATGGCTACACCTTC CASSSNRHYGYTF
TRBJ2-5 TRBD1 TRBV7-2 . TGTGCCAGCAGTCCCGGACAGGCGGAGACCCAGTACTTC CASSPGQAETQYF
TRBJ1-1 TRBD1 TRBV5-4 . TGTGCCAGCAGCTTGGACAGGGGCGGGGGATTGAACACTGAAGCTTTCTTT CASSLDRGGGLNTEAFF
TRBJ1-5 . TRBV7-9 many TGTGCCAGCAGCTCACCTAATCAGCCCCAGCATTTT CASSSPNQPQHF
TRBJ1-5 . TRBV28 few TGTGCCAGCAACCAGGGACAACAGCCCCAGCATTTT CASNQGQQPQHF
TRBJ2-4 . TRBV28 few TGTGCCAGCAGTATCCTGGGAGTTCTGTTCTTC CASSILGVLFF
TRBJ1-2 TRBD1 TRBV11-2 . TGTGCCAGCAGCTTTGTGGGGACAGGGGGCCATGGCTACACCTTC CASSFVGTGGHGYTF
TRBJ2-3 TRBD2 TRBV6-1 once TGTGCCAGCCGGACAAGACTAGCGGGTTCGACAGATACGCAGTATTTT CASRTRLAGSTDTQYF
TRBJ2-7 . TRBV9 few TGTGCCAGCAGCGGGACACTTCAAGGCGAGCAGTACTTC CASSGTLQGEQYF
TRBJ1-1 . TRBV11-2 few TGTGCCAGCAGCTTAACCTACACGACAGGGAACACTGAAGCTTTCTTT CASSLTYTTGNTEAFF
TRBJ2-1 TRBD2 TRBV3-1 . TGTGCCAGCAGCCAGACCTGGACTAGCCTAAGCTCCTACAATGAGCAGTTCTTC CASSQTWTSLSSYNEQFF
TRBJ2-5 TRBD2 TRBV5-1 . TGCGCCAGCAGCTCCGGGATTAGACTAGCGGGGGGCCCGTACCAAGAGACCCAGTACTTC CASSSGIRLAGGPYQETQYF
TRBJ1-1 . TRBV19 few TGTGCCAGTAGTTTGGGGGGGGCAGCGGGGAACACTGAAGCTTTCTTT CASSLGGAAGNTEAFF
TRBJ2-2 TRBD1 TRBV6-1 . TGTGCCAGCAGTGAATTGGCCAGGGGGCTCCCGCGGAAGAACACCGGGGAGCTGTTTTTT CASSELARGLPRKNTGELFF
TRBJ1-2 TRBD1 TRBV4-2 few TGTGCCAGCAGCCAAGATTTGCAGGGGGCCTATGGCTACACCTTC CASSQDLQGAYGYTF
TRBJ2-5 . TRBV12-5 . TGTGCTAGTGGTTCCGGGACGCCGCAAGAGACCCAGTACTTC CASGSGTPQETQYF
TRBJ2-1 . TRBV19 . TGTGCCAGTACAGCTTACAATGAGCAGTTCTTC CASTAYNEQFF
TRBJ2-7 . TRBV15 many TGTGCCACCAGCAGAGATCCTAAAAACGAGCAGTACTTC CATSRDPKNEQYF
TRBJ2-1 TRBD2 TRBV29-1 few TGCAGCGTCCGAGGGCCTAGCGGTCAGAGCTCCTACAATGAGCAGTTCTTC CSVRGPSGQSSYNEQFF
TRBJ1-1 TRBD1 TRBV14 few TGTGCCAGCAGCCTTCAAACAGGGGGCACTGAAGCTTTCTTT CASSLQTGGTEAFF
TRBJ2-5 TRBD1 TRBV5-1 few TGCGCCAGCAGCTCAGGGACAGCGGAGACCCAGTACTTC CASSSGTAETQYF
TRBJ2-5 . TRBV7-3 . TGTGCCAGCAGCTCCGGATTTGGTAGCGCAAACCAAGAGACCCAGTACTTC CASSSGFGSANQETQYF
TRBJ1-2 TRBD1 TRBV9 few TGTGCCAGCAGCCCGCGGACAGGGGGGAATGGCTACACCTTC CASSPRTGGNGYTF
TRBJ2-1 TRBD1 TRBV5-1 . TGCGCCAGCAGCTTGCTTGACAGGGGGTCCTACAATGAGCAGTTCTTC CASSLLDRGSYNEQFF
TRBJ1-5 TRBD1 TRBV15 few TGTGCCACCAGCGAGGGGCGACAGGGTGTGAAGCCCCAGCATTTT CATSEGRQGVKPQHF
TRBJ1-2 . TRBV5-8 few TGTGCCAGCAGCTTGTTGTTGGGAGGGGATGGCTACACCTTC CASSLLLGGDGYTF
TRBJ1-2 TRBD1 TRBV6-5 few TGTGCCAGCAGTTACCTATTTAAAGGGACAGGGGATGACTATGGCTACACCTTC CASSYLFKGTGDDYGYTF
TRBJ2-1 TRBD2 TRBV10-3 few TGTGCCATCAGCACCGGGACTAGCGCCCGAGGGCAGTTCTTC CAISTGTSARGQFF
TRBJ2-1 TRBD2 TRBV5-6 . TGTGCCAGCAGCTTGCCCCTAACTAGCGGGGGGGCTCGGAATGAGCAGTTCTTC CASSLPLTSGGARNEQFF
TRBJ2-1 TRBD1 TRBV29-1 . TGCAGCGTTGGAAGCACAGGGGTGGTCTACAATGAGCAGTTCTTC CSVGSTGVVYNEQFF
TRBJ2-1 TRBD2 TRBV7-2 . TGTGCCAGCAGAGCGGGAGGGCCGGTTGGCAATGAGCAGTTCTTC CASRAGGPVGNEQFF
TRBJ2-1 TRBD2 TRBV5-1 few TGCGCCAGCAGCTTAATACTAGCGGGCTCCTACAATGAGCAGTTCTTC CASSLILAGSYNEQFF
TRBJ1-2 TRBD1 TRBV6-1 . TGTGCCAGCACCCCGGGACAGGGGTTGGATCCCTATGGCTACACCTTC CASTPGQGLDPYGYTF
TRBJ2-5 . TRBV9 . TGTGCCAGCAGCGTAGAATACAGCTCCCAAGAGACCCAGTACTTC CASSVEYSSQETQYF
TRBJ1-4 . TRBV12-3/TRBV12-4 . TGTGCCAGCAGTTTACCCCACGGGAATGAAAAACTGTTTTTT CASSLPHGNEKLFF
TRBJ2-1 . TRBV4-1 few TGCGCCAGCAGCCAATCCAGTACCCAACCACGAAACAATGAGCAGTTCTTC CASSQSSTQPRNNEQFF
TRBJ2-1 TRBD2 TRBV19 few TGTGCCAGTAGTATAGCGGGAGGGAACAATGAGCAGTTCTTC CASSIAGGNNEQFF
TRBJ2-2 TRBD1 TRBV10-3 few TGTGCCATCAGTGTCACAGGGGCGGGGAACACCGGGGAGCTGTTTTTT CAISVTGAGNTGELFF
TRBJ2-3 TRBD2 TRBV5-1 many TGCGCCAGCAGCTTAGGGACTAGCGCCCCGGGACGCACAGATACGCAGTATTTT CASSLGTSAPGRTDTQYF
TRBJ2-1 . TRBV11-2 . TGTGCCAGCACCCCCGGCAGCGCGTACTACAATGAGCAGTTCTTC CASTPGSAYYNEQFF
TRBJ2-7 TRBD2 TRBV3-1 few TGTGCCAGCAGCCAAGGATTAGCGGGAGGACGGGAGCAGTACTTC CASSQGLAGGREQYF
TRBJ1-1 . TRBV29-1 . TGCAGCGTCAGAACAGGATCAACACTGAAGCCCAACACTGAAGCTTTCTTT CSVRTGSTLKPNTEAFF
TRBJ2-5 . TRBV20-1 . TGCAGTGCTGTCCGGGACCTCGGGGAGACCCAGTACTTC CSAVRDLGETQYF
TRBJ2-5 TRBD2 TRBV5-1 few TGCGCCAGCAGCGTAACTAGCGGAGGAGAGACCCAGTACTTC CASSVTSGGETQYF
TRBJ1-5 . TRBV27 many TGTGCCAGCAGCCCCCGTATGGGGGGCAATCAGCCCCAGCATTTT CASSPRMGGNQPQHF
TRBJ2-1 . TRBV10-1 . TGCGCCAGCAGTGTCTCGCATGAGCAGTTCTTC CASSVSHEQFF
TRBJ2-7 TRBD1 TRBV27 . TGTGCCAGCAGGAAACCTGGGACAGGGGCCTACGAGCAGTACTTC CASRKPGTGAYEQYF